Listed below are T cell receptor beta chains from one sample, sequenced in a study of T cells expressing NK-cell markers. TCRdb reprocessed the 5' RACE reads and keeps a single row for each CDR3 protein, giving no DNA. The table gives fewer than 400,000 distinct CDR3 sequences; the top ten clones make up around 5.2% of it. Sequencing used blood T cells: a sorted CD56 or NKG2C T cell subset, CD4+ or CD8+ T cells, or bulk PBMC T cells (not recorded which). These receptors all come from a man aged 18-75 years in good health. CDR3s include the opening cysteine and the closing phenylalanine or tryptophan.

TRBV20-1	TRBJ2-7	CSAQAQGDEQYF
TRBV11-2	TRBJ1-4	CASSSTETGGREKLFF
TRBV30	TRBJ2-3	CAWSHSPNTQYF
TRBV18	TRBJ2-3	CASSPGQVLSDTQYF
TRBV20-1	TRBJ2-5	CSAKQGKETQYF
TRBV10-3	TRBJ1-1	CAIDTDCSLRNTEAFF
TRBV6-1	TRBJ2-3	CASSPTGTARDTQYF
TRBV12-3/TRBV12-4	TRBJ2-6	CASSFSGSGANVLTF
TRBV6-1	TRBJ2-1	CASREFVASEQFF
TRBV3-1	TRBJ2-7	CASSQGQGDYEQYF
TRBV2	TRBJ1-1	CASSENWGTEAFF
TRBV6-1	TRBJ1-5	CASSGDPGIYSNQPQHF
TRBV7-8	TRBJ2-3	CASSRVGGYTDTQYF
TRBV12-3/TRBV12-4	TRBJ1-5	CASALLSSNQPQHF
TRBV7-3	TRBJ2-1	CASSLTRTSYNEQFF
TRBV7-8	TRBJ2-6	CASSFYVVDSGANVLTF
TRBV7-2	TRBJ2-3	CASSLGRVAGSRDTQYF
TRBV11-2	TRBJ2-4	CASSLGSSGAAVAKNIQYF
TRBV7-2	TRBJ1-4	CASSQGLFNEKLFF
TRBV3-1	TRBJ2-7	CASSQPGQGLYEQYF
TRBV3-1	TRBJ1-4	CASSQHANRRTNEKLFF
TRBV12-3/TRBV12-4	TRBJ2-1	CASSSFGRTRYNEQFF
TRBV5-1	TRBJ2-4	CASSLAGGQPGIQYF
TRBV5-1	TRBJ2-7	CASSFSSRGGVYEQYF
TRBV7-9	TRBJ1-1	CASSSLSKGRNTEAFF
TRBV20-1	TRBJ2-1	CSASMRTYYNEQFF
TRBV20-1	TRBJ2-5	CSAQGEVQETQYF
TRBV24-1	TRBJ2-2	CATSGRGNTGELFF
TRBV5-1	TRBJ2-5	CASRSGQHQETQYF
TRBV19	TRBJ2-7	CASSDRDHYEQYF
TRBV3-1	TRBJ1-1	CASSPQLVKYTEAFF
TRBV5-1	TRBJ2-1	CASKLGMVLLDEQFF
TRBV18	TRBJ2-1	CASSPPGTQGGNEQFF
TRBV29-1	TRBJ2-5	CSVDFPRRDAQETQYF
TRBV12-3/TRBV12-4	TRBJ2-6	CASSPLRGVYSGANVLTF
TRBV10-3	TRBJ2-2	CAIHGQNTGELFF
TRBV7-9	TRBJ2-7	CASSPLDRGPEQYF